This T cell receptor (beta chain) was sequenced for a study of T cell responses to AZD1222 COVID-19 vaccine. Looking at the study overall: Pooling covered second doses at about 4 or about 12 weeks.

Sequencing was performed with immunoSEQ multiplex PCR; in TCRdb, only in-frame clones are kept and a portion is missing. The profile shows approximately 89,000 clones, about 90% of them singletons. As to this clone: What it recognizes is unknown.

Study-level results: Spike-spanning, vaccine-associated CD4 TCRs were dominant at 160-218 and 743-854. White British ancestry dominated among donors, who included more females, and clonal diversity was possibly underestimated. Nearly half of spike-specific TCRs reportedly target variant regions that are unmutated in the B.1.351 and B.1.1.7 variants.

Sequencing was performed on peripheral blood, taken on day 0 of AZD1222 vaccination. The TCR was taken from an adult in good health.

CDR3 residues: CSLGGSNSPLHF. CDR3 bases: TGCAGCCTGGGGGGCTCTAATTCACCCCTCCACTTT. The chain carries TRBV29-1 and TRBJ1-6; tentatively, D is TRBD1 (6 bases). The CDR3 has 12 residues. Trimming stripped 8 bases from V and 6 bases from J, with 11 bases between. The germline CDR1 and CDR2 sequences are SQVTM and ANQGSEA.